These 10 T cell receptor beta chains share one sample of origin, sequenced in a study of T cell changes during pregnancy in multiple sclerosis. The data were produced by immunoSEQ multiplex PCR, yet TCRdb's version contains in-frame clones alone and is incomplete. The table has roughly 42,000 clones, 85% to 95% seen once; the top ten hold about 0.33%. This specimen was CD4+ T cells from peripheral blood mononuclear cells, taken after pregnancy. The receptors originated from a female donor with multiple sclerosis, enrolled in a pregnancy study.

This clone was seen once. The chain has TRBV19 and TRBJ1-1, with D perhaps matching TRBD1 (5 bases). The germline V gene encodes CDR1 LNHDA and CDR2 SQIVND (reference sequence). The ends were cut back, 6 bases at V and 0 bases at J, with 14 bases in the middle. This CDR3 has 15 amino acids. In nucleotides, the CDR3 is TGTGCCAGTAGGCCCCGCGGGGCAATGAACACTGAAGCTTTCTTT. Protein product: CASRPRGAMNTEAFF.

The J gene is TRBJ1-1, the V gene TRBV19, with TRBD1 as a possible D gene (5 bases). CDR1 is LNHDA and CDR2 is SQIVND in the germline V gene (reference sequence). The V and J ends lost 4 bases and 5 bases respectively, with 14 bases between them. This CDR3 is 14 amino acids long. CDR3 coding DNA: TGTGCCAGTAGTACCGCCGACAGAAGGACTGAAGCTTTCTTT. Residues: CASSTADRRTEAFF.

This chain links TRBV28 with TRBJ2-1, with 7 bases identical to TRBD2. The CDR3 loop spans 14 amino acids. In germline, CDR1 is MDHEN, CDR2 SYDVKM. V was pared by 7 bases and J by 3 bases, with 6 bases of the junction left unmatched. The CDR3 here is CASIGGGLYNEQFF. The CDR3 DNA reads TGTGCCAGCATTGGGGGGGGTCTCTACAATGAGCAGTTCTTC.

The chain couples TRBV4-2 to TRBJ2-1; 7 bases are a match to TRBD2. V was clipped by 4 bases and J by 12 bases; unmatched bases: 9. The CDR3 contains 13 residues. Germline CDR1 is LGHNA and CDR2 is YNFKEQ. CDR3 nucleotides: TGTGCCAGCAGCCGCAGCGGGGCCGGGGGGCAGTTCTTC. Translation gives CASSRSGAGGQFF.

The genes are TRBV5-1 and TRBJ1-3; 7 nucleotides line up with TRBD1. The CDR3 consists of 14 residues. V shed 8 bases and J 0 bases; nucleotides not matched to a gene: 5. Germline loops: CDR1 SGHRS, CDR2 YFSETQ. CDR3 residues: CASRTGGSGNTIYF. Here the CDR3 DNA reads TGCGCCAGTAGGACAGGAGGCTCTGGAAACACCATATATTTT.

The CDR3 reads CASSFYSGVMNTEAFF. The DNA for the CDR3 is TGCGCCAGCAGCTTTTACTCGGGGGTGATGAACACTGAAGCTTTCTTT. The chain carries TRBV5-1 and TRBJ1-1; possibly TRBD1 for D (5 bases). This CDR3 spans 16 amino acids. The V end was cut by 2 bases, the J end by 0 bases, with 14 bases between. The germline V gene has CDR1 SGHRS and CDR2 YFSETQ.

The chain joins TRBV6-4 to TRBJ1-5; 9 bases fit TRBD1. The CDR3 loop spans 18 amino acids. From germline, CDR1 is MRHNA and CDR2 SNTAGT. V was clipped by 2 bases and J by 4 bases; unmatched bases: 12. The CDR3 DNA follows: TGTGCCAGCAGTGACCCCATACCCGGGACAGGGTTGAATCAGCCCCAGCATTTT. This gives the protein CASSDPIPGTGLNQPQHF.

The chain joins TRBV19 to TRBJ1-5, with D possibly matching TRBD1 (6 bases). Germline-derived CDR1 and CDR2 are LNHDA and SQIVND (reference sequence). The V gene lost 11 bases and the J gene lost 3 bases, with 14 bases spanning the gap. The length of the CDR3 is 13 residues. The CDR3 DNA follows: TGTGCCGTCAGCACAGGGAACAATCAGCCCCAGCATTTT. The encoded protein is CAVSTGNNQPQHF.

J is TRBJ1-6 and V is TRBV15; D is uncertain. Germline assignment: CDR1 LNHNV and CDR2 YYDKDF (reference sequence). V lost 0 bases, J lost 10 bases, and 10 bases lay in between. This CDR3 has 14 amino acids. The CDR3 loop reads CATSRDQEGSPLHF. In DNA, the CDR3 is TGTGCCACCAGCAGAGATCAGGAGGGATCACCCCTCCACTTT.

V gene TRBV7-9 combines with J gene TRBJ2-2; no clear D. V lost 3 bases and J lost 6, with 8 bases in between. Germline-derived CDR1 and CDR2 are SEHNR and FQNEAQ (reference sequence). This CDR3 spans 13 amino acids. The CDR3 DNA reads as TGTGCCAGCAGCTTTGAGTTCTCCGGGGAGCTGTTTTTT. Protein product: CASSFEFSGELFF.